This TCR beta chain was found in a study of shared clonotypes between healthy human individuals. Turning to the study itself: Those who served as donors were two women and three men between the ages of 18 and 49.

Amplification in unsorted PBMC replicate PCRs started from approximately 300 ng DNA, which equals 30,000 to 35,000 T cell genomes. Libraries were prepared by immunoSEQ multiplex PCR; TCRdb keeps only in-frame clonotypes and omits some of them. The table has roughly 500,000 clones, about 79% seen once. Unmatched junction bases numbered 6, after V lost 1 base and J lost 5 bases. Germline lookup yields CDR1 SGDLS and CDR2 YYNGEE. There are 16 residues in the CDR3. Sequences were obtained from PBMCs. The sequence came from a woman in her 40s in good health. Some clones in this sample may be carry-over from other donors' samples. The chain has TRBV9 and TRBJ2-3; TRBD2 agrees at 11 bases. The CDR3 region is CASSVQGLAALDTQYF. Written as DNA, the CDR3 is TGTGCCAGCAGCGTACAGGGACTAGCGGCCTTAGATACGCAGTATTTT.